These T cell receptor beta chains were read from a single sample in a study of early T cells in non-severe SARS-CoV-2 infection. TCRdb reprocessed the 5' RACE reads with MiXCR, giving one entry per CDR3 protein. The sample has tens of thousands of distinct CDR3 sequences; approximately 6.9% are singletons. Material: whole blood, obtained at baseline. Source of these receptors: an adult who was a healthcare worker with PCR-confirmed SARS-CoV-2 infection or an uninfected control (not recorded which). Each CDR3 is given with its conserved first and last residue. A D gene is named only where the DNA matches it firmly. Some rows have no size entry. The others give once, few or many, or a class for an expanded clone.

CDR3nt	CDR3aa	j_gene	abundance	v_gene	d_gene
TGTGCCAGCAGCTTGGTTAATGAAAAACTGTTTTTT	CASSLVNEKLFF	TRBJ1-4	many	TRBV7-9	-
TGTGCCGGGGGCCGGACCGCCGGGGAGCTGTTTTTT	CAGGRTAGELFF	TRBJ2-2	-	TRBV7-8	-
TGTGCCAGCTCAGGGGACAGCGAAAATCAGCCCCAGCATTTT	CASSGDSENQPQHF	TRBJ1-5	many	TRBV18	TRBD1
TGTGCCAGCAGTTACTCGTCCACCGGGACAGGGTCCTACAATGAGCAGTTCTTC	CASSYSSTGTGSYNEQFF	TRBJ2-1	few	TRBV6-5	TRBD1
TGCGCCAGCAGTAGAGTAGCGTCGAGCACAGATACGCAGTATTTT	CASSRVASSTDTQYF	TRBJ2-3	few	TRBV4-3	-
TGTGCCAGCAGTTTAACAGGGAACACTGAAGCTTTCTTT	CASSLTGNTEAFF	TRBJ1-1	many	TRBV12-3/TRBV12-4	-
TGTGCCAGCAGCTTGAGGTCGCTAGCGATGTACGAGCAGTACTTC	CASSLRSLAMYEQYF	TRBJ2-7	many	TRBV5-6	-
TGTGCCAGCTCAGGACAGGGTAATACCTTTGAGCAGTACTTC	CASSGQGNTFEQYF	TRBJ2-7	-	TRBV18	TRBD1
TGTGCCAGCAGCTTAGAGGGGACTAGAAACAATGAGCAGTTCTTC	CASSLEGTRNNEQFF	TRBJ2-1	many	TRBV11-3	TRBD2
TGTGCCAGCAGCGCACTAGTGGCAGATACGCAGTATTTT	CASSALVADTQYF	TRBJ2-3	many	TRBV9	-
TGTGCCAGCAGCGCGACTGAGGAGACCCAGTACTTC	CASSATEETQYF	TRBJ2-5	-	TRBV6-2/TRBV6-3	-
TGCAGTGCTAGAGGGGCTCAGGGCGCCCCGAACACTGAAGCTTTCTTT	CSARGAQGAPNTEAFF	TRBJ1-1	-	TRBV20-1	-
TGCAGTGCTAGTCTAGCGGGTAGCACAGATACGCAGTATTTT	CSASLAGSTDTQYF	TRBJ2-3	few	TRBV20-1	TRBD2
TGTGCCACCAGTGATTCGGGACTCATCTACAATGAGCAGTTCTTC	CATSDSGLIYNEQFF	TRBJ2-1	-	TRBV24-1	-
TGTGCCAGCAGCCAGGGGGGGGAGCTGTTTTTT	CASSQGGELFF	TRBJ2-2	-	TRBV4-2	-
TGTGCCAGTAGTATCCCCCTTCTAGCGGGAGGGGCCAATGAGCAGTTCTTC	CASSIPLLAGGANEQFF	TRBJ2-1	-	TRBV19	TRBD2
TGTGCCATCAGAGAGCCCAACAGGGATAAAAACTCCTACGAGCAGTACTTC	CAIREPNRDKNSYEQYF	TRBJ2-7	few	TRBV10-3	-
TGCGCCAGCAGCCAAGATTCCATCTATGGCTACACCTTC	CASSQDSIYGYTF	TRBJ1-2	-	TRBV4-3	-
TGCAGCGCCAAGGGGACAGGGGGCCTGAACACTGAAGCTTTCTTT	CSAKGTGGLNTEAFF	TRBJ1-1	many	TRBV29-1	TRBD1
TGTGCCAGTCATTCCCCCCGGGCGGGTACAATTGATGGCTACACCTTC	CASHSPRAGTIDGYTF	TRBJ1-2	few	TRBV19	-
TGTGCCAGCAGTGATCTCTCGACAGATTTCACTGAAGCTTTCTTT	CASSDLSTDFTEAFF	TRBJ1-1	few	TRBV25-1	-
TGTGCCATCAGTGAGTCCCCGGGACTAGGGTACGAGCAGTACTTC	CAISESPGLGYEQYF	TRBJ2-7	many	TRBV10-3	TRBD2
TGTACCAGCAGATTCGTGGATTCACCCCTCCACTTT	CTSRFVDSPLHF	TRBJ1-6	-	TRBV12-3/TRBV12-4	-
TGCAGTGCTAGAGTCTTACACAGTCAGACAGATACGCAGTATTTT	CSARVLHSQTDTQYF	TRBJ2-3	many	TRBV20-1	-
TGTGCCAGCAGCTTGGACAGAGAACATCAGCCCCAGCATTTT	CASSLDREHQPQHF	TRBJ1-5	many	TRBV7-2	-
TGTGCCAGCAGCTTGTTTTCCGGGAGCGACCTGGCAGATACGCAGTATTTT	CASSLFSGSDLADTQYF	TRBJ2-3	few	TRBV5-6	-
TGTGCCAGCAGCTTAGCTCTAAGCGGCGATGAGCAGTTCTTC	CASSLALSGDEQFF	TRBJ2-1	-	TRBV7-9	-
TGTGCCAGCTCACTCGGGACTAGCGGGAGTGAGCAGTTCTTC	CASSLGTSGSEQFF	TRBJ2-1	-	TRBV18	TRBD2
TGTGCCAGCAGTTTTATAACAGGGAATGAGCAGTTCTTC	CASSFITGNEQFF	TRBJ2-1	-	TRBV12-3/TRBV12-4	-
TGCAGTGCTATCCCCTTTAGCGGCGGCCTTGGTACGCAGTATTTT	CSAIPFSGGLGTQYF	TRBJ2-3	few	TRBV20-1	-
TGCAGTGTCAGTGGCGCAGCTTCGTTCAGCAATCAGCCCCAGCATTTT	CSVSGAASFSNQPQHF	TRBJ1-5	many	TRBV20-1	-
TGCAGTGCTAGAGGAATGGCGGGACTAGCGGGATTGAATGAGCAGTTCTTC	CSARGMAGLAGLNEQFF	TRBJ2-1	many	TRBV20-1	TRBD2
TGTGCCAGCAGCTTAGTAGGCCAGATGAATTCACCCCTCCACTTT	CASSLVGQMNSPLHF	TRBJ1-6	many	TRBV7-8	-
TGTGCCAGCAGCTCAACAAGGGACAAAGGCACAGATACGCAGTATTTT	CASSSTRDKGTDTQYF	TRBJ2-3	few	TRBV7-6	-
TGTGCCAGTAGTAGCGGGAGGGCCCGAAGCACAGATACGCAGTATTTT	CASSSGRARSTDTQYF	TRBJ2-3	few	TRBV19	TRBD2
TGTGCCAGCAGAAGACAGGGCGGGACTGAAGCTTTCTTT	CASRRQGGTEAFF	TRBJ1-1	-	TRBV28	TRBD1
TGTGCCAGCAGTTATTCTGAGGACTACAATGAGCAGTTCTTC	CASSYSEDYNEQFF	TRBJ2-1	many	TRBV6-6	-
TGTGCCAGCAGTCTTCCTTCATATAGCAATCAGCCCCAGCATTTT	CASSLPSYSNQPQHF	TRBJ1-5	-	TRBV6-2/TRBV6-3	-
TGTGCCAGCTCGCTGGGTAACGGAGGTGGAGAGACCCAGTACTTC	CASSLGNGGGETQYF	TRBJ2-5	medium-sized	TRBV6-5	-
TGCAGCGTTGAGGGACAGGGGATTGGTGAGCAGTTCTTC	CSVEGQGIGEQFF	TRBJ2-1	many	TRBV29-1	TRBD1
TGTGCCAGCAGCGTCGGGTATACGCAGTATTTT	CASSVGYTQYF	TRBJ2-3	medium-sized	TRBV7-2	-
TGTGCCACCAGTGATTTGCGGACAGGGAATGAGCAGTTCTTC	CATSDLRTGNEQFF	TRBJ2-1	many	TRBV24-1	TRBD1
TGCAGTGCTAGAGAGACAGGGGCCCTCAACGAGCAGTACTTC	CSARETGALNEQYF	TRBJ2-7	many	TRBV20-1	TRBD1
TGTGCCAGCAGCCTCTCTCTAGTGGAGCAGTTCTTC	CASSLSLVEQFF	TRBJ2-1	many	TRBV2	-